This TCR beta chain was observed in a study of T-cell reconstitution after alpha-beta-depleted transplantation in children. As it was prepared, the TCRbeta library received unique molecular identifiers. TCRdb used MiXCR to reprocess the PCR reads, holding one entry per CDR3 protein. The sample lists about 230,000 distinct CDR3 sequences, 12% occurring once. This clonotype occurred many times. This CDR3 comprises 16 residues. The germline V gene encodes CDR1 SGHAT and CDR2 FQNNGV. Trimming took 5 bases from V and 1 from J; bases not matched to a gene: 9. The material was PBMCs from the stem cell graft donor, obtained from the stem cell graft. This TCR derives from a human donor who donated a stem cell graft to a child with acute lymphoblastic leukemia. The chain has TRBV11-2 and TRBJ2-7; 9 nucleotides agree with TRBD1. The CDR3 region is CASSLRQGVESYEQYF. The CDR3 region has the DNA TGTGCCAGCAGCCTAAGACAGGGGGTAGAGTCCTACGAGCAGTACTTC.